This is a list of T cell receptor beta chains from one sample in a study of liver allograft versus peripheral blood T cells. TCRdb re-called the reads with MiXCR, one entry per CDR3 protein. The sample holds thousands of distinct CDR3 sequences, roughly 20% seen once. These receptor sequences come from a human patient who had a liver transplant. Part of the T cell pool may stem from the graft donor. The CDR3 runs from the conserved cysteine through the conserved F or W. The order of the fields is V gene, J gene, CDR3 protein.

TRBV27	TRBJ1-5	CASSSGSTAELPQHF
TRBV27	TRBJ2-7	CASSRTGTPGYEQYF
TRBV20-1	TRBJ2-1	CSARDSGQGGRDNEQFF
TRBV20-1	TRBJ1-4	CSARRAGGVTNEKLFF
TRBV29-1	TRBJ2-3	CSVGRGPDTQYF
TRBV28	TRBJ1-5	CASTRRQGRLGNQPQHF
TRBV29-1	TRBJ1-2	CSVGTGTRGYTF
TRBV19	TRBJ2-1	CASSIDSSGKRGEQFF
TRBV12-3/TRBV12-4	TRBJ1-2	CASSLGTDYGYTF
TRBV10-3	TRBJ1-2	CAITGAGNYGYTF
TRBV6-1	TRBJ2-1	CASIWDSGPYEQFF
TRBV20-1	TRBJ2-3	CSVTSGGAADTQYF
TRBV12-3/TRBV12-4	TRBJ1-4	CASSQFNEKLFF
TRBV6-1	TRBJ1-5	CASSNLNQPQHF
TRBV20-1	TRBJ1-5	CSTRQGNSNQPQHF
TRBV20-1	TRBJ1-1	CSARRPADTEAFF
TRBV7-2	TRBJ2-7	CASSSKSASGFYPGEQYF
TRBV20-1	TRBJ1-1	CSAAGEVYAFF
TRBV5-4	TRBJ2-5	CASSPRDLSETQYF
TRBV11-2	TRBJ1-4	CASSFQDVATNEKLFF
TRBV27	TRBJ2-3	CATLLPGLAGGPSQYF
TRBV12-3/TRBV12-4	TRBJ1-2	CASTPPGHYGYTF
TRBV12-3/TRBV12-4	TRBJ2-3	CASKIWGRGRTDTQYF
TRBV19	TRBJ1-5	CASSRLGGQNSNQPQHF
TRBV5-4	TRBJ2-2	CASSWGREGTGELFF
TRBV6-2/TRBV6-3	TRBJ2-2	CASSYGGGGTGELFF